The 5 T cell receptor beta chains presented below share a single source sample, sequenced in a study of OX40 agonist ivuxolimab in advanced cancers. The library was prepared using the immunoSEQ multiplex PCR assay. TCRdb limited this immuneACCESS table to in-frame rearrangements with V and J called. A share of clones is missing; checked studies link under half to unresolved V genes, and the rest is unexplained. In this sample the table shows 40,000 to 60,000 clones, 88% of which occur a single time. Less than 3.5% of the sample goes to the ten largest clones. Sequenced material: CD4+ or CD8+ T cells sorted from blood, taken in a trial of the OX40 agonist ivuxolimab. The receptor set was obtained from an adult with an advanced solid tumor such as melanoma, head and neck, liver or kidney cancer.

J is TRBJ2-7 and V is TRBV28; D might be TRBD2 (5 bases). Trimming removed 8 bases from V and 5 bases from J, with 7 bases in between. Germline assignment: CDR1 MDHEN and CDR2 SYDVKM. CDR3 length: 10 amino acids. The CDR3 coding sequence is TGTGCCAGCGGGCGGGACGAGCAGTACTTC. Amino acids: CASGRDEQYF.

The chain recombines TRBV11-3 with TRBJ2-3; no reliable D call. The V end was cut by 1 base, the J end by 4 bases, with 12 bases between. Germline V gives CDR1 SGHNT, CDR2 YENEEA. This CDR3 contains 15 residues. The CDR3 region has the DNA TGTGCCAGCAGCTTAGGGGGTCAGTTTGCAGATACGCAGTATTTT. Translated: CASSLGGQFADTQYF.

As DNA, the CDR3 is TGTGCCAGCAGAACCATGGGAAATACGCAGTATTTT. It yields the protein CASRTMGNTQYF. The chain carries TRBV28 and TRBJ2-3; no clear D. This CDR3 has 12 residues. Trimming cost V 6 bases and J 7 bases, with 11 bases left between them. Germline V gene data show CDR1 as MDHEN and CDR2 as SYDVKM.

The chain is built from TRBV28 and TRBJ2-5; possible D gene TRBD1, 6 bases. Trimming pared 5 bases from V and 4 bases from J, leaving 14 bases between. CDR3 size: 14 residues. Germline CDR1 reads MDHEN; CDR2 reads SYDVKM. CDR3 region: CASSVTGSAETQYF. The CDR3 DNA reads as TGTGCCAGCAGTGTAACAGGGTCGGCAGAGACCCAGTACTTC. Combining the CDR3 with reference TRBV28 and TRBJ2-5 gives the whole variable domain DVKVTQSSRYLVKRTGEKVFLECVQDMDHENMFWYRQDPGLGLRLIYFSYDVKMKEKGDIPEGYSVSREKKERFSLILESASTNQTSMYLCASSVTGSAETQYFGPGTRLLVL.

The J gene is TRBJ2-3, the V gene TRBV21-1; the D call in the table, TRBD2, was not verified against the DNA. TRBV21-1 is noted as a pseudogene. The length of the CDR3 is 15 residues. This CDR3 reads CASSKGGLLTDTQYF. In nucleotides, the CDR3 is TGTGCCAGCAGCAAAGGGGGACTTCTCACAGATACGCAGTATTTT.